This T cell receptor beta chain was identified in a study of blood T cells in healthy people across ages. Overall study results and limits: Per million T cells, the diversity of TCR beta decreased roughly linearly as age advanced. Conclusively comparing naive with antigen-experienced cells was impossible with unsorted PBMCs.

Germline CDR1 KGHSH, CDR2 LQKENI. CDR3 size: 15 residues. J gave up 2 bases and V 6 bases, and 7 bases lay outside the gene matches. About this clonotype itself: Antigen: not known.

The second PCR ran 7 to 11 cycles with a sample-barcoded 5' primer and J-beta primers. Each of the cDNA molecules was tagged by a template-switch adaptor with 12 random nucleotides. Every sample gave at least 2.5 million paired-end reads containing CDR3. TCRdb redid the calling of the 5' RACE reads with MiXCR, one entry per CDR3 protein. The data show about 970,000 distinct CDR3 sequences, just over 50% seen once. Sequencing used blood. The V and J genes are TRBV18 and TRBJ2-3, with TRBD1 matching 8 bases. This sequence was found in a woman aged 55-70 years in good health. The CDR3 DNA reads as TGTGCCAGCTCGCGGGACAGGAGGGACACAGATACGCAGTATTTT. Amino acid sequence: CASSRDRRDTDTQYF.